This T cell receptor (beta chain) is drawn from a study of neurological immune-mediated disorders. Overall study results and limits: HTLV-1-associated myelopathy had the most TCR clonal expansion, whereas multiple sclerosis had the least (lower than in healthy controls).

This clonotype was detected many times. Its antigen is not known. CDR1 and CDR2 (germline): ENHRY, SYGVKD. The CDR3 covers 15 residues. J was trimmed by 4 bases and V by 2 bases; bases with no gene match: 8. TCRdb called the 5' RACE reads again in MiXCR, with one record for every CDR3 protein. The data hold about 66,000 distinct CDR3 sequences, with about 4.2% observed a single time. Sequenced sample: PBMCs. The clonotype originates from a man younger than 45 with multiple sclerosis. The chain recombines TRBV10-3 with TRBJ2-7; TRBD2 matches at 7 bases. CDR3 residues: CAISERAGDRYEQYF. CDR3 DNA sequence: TGTGCCATCAGTGAGAGGGCGGGGGATAGGTACGAGCAGTACTTC.